This T cell receptor (beta chain) was sequenced for a study of T cells in Graves' hyperthyroidism and ophthalmopathy. Looking at the study overall: At initial diagnosis, before any treatment had begun, peripheral blood was obtained.

The CDR3 sequence is 15 residues long. From germline, CDR1 is SEHNR and CDR2 FQNEAQ (reference sequence). Trimming cost V 5 bases and J 4 bases, with 16 bases left between them. RNA transcripts provided the source from which TCR beta CDR3 regions were amplified. Primed by the HTBI set, a first-round RT-PCR was run on the TCR CDR3. TCRdb passed the multiplex PCR reads through MiXCR, listing each CDR3 protein once. The sample has 500,000 to 700,000 distinct CDR3 sequences; around 17% are singletons. Clinicians diagnosed patients from clinical symptoms, serum thyroxine and TRAb, thyroid ultrasound and orbital computed tomography.

The chain has TRBV7-9 and TRBJ2-3; maybe TRBD1 (5 bases). Sequences were obtained from blood. The clonotype originates from a woman under 30 with Graves' hyperthyroidism. The CDR3: CASSVRQTLPDTQYF. The CDR3 bases are TGTGCCAGCAGCGTTAGACAGACGCTTCCAGATACGCAGTATTTT.